A single sample is the source of the 11 T cell receptor beta chains below, sequenced in a study of blood T cell repertoires in COVID-19 (dated by TCRdb to the early 2020s). The library was built by means of the immunoSEQ multiplex PCR assay. The table comes from immuneACCESS by way of TCRdb, which keeps in-frame sequences with V and J called. Part of the clones is missing from these tables; in studies checked, under half for an unresolved V gene and the rest for unknown reasons. This sample comprises roughly 300,000 clones, approximately 84% of them detected only once. The ten top clones hold approximately 1.5% of the sample. The specimen sequenced was peripheral blood. The receptors were gathered from a human donor with COVID-19, enrolled during active disease. The donor label of this sample is uncertain.

This clone has just one count. This chain connects TRBV27 to TRBJ2-7, with a tentative D call TRBD1 (6 bases). V lost 7 bases to trimming and J lost 7 bases, with 23 bases between them. Germline lookup yields CDR1 MNHEY and CDR2 SMNVEV (reference sequence). This CDR3 comprises 15 residues. In nucleotides, the CDR3 is TGTGCCAGCAAGGGCAGGGGAGATCGAACTGAGGAGCAGTACTTC. Translation gives CASKGRGDRTEEQYF.

The V call is TRBV28, the J call TRBJ2-1; TRBD2 agrees at 13 bases. J was trimmed by 10 bases and V by 4 bases; bases with no gene match: 7. This CDR3 has 15 residues. CDR1 MDHEN and CDR2 SYDVKM come from the germline V gene. CDR3 amino acids: CASSSGTSGIEEQFF. The CDR3 nucleotides read TGTGCCAGCAGTTCGGGGACTAGCGGGATTGAAGAGCAGTTCTTC.

About this clone: The germline gene is not matched at one end of the junction; a read error may be the cause. This rearrangement joins TRBV12-3 or TRBV12-4 to TRBJ2-3; the match to TRBD2 covers 9 bases. CDR3 length: 13 amino acids. CDR3 amino acids: CASSAIGTSYSNF. CDR3 DNA sequence: TGTGCCAGCAGTGCCATCGGGACTAGCTATTCCAATTTT.

The J gene is TRBJ2-5, the V gene TRBV19, with TRBD1 as a possible D gene (5 bases). V dropped 0 bases and J dropped 9 bases, with 17 bases sitting between them. CDR1 is LNHDA, CDR2 SQIVND, per germline (reference sequence). The CDR3 runs 15 residues. CDR3 sequence: CASSIEAFGGAAQYF. The DNA for the CDR3 is TGTGCCAGTAGTATAGAAGCCTTTGGTGGGGCCGCCCAGTACTTC.

The gene calls are TRBV6-5 and TRBJ2-2; D is possibly TRBD1 (5 bases). This CDR3 has 11 residues. Germline V CDR1 and CDR2: MNHEY, SVGAGI. V lost 7 bases and J lost 6, with 6 bases in between. CDR3: CASTGSGELFF. The CDR3 DNA is TGTGCCAGCACAGGGTCCGGGGAGCTGTTTTTT.

This chain connects TRBV28 to TRBJ2-1, with D maybe TRBD2 (7 bases). Trimming took off 11 bases at V and 8 bases at J, with 34 bases between the two ends. In germline, CDR1 is MDHEN, CDR2 SYDVKM. CDR3 size: 18 residues. CDR3 sequence: CASRRAGQSKGIMDEQFF. The CDR3, as DNA: TGTGCCTCTCGACGAGCGGGACAAAGTAAAGGAATCATGGATGAGCAGTTCTTC.

CDR3 in DNA: TGTGCCACCAGCAGATTTCCCGCCCTTGGGGACAGGGCGACCTATGGCTACACCTTC. Protein: CATSRFPALGDRATYGYTF. V usage is TRBV15 and J usage is TRBJ1-2; 9 nucleotides match TRBD1. The CDR3 is 19 residues long. Per germline, CDR1 LNHNV and CDR2 YYDKDF (reference sequence). The V segment lost 2 bases and the J segment 4 bases; nucleotides outside the gene matches: 17. The complete variable domain, with remaining parts taken from reference TRBV15 and TRBJ1-2, reads DAMVIQNPRYQVTQFGKPVTLSCSQTLNHNVMYWYQQKSSQAPKLLFHYYDKDFNNEADTPDNFQSRRPNTSFCFLDIRSPGLGDTAMYLCATSRFPALGDRATYGYTFGSGTRLTVV.

The chain joins TRBV5-1 to TRBJ2-1; weak D call: TRBD2 (6 bases). The CDR3 sequence is 15 residues long. Trimming shortened V by 4 bases and J by 1 base, and 12 bases separated the two germline ends. Looked up from germline, CDR1 is SGHRS and CDR2 is YFSETQ. The chain's CDR3 is CASSLTSSSYNEQFF. The CDR3 DNA reads as TGCGCCAGCAGCCTCACTAGCAGTTCCTACAATGAGCAGTTCTTC.

This rearrangement joins TRBV25-1 to TRBJ1-6; 9 bases fit TRBD1. V was pared by 4 bases and J by 4 bases, with 5 bases of the junction left unmatched. The CDR3 loop spans 16 amino acids. Germline lookup yields CDR1 MGHDK and CDR2 SYGVNS. The DNA for the CDR3 is TGTGCCAGCAGTGGGACAGGGGAGAGATATAATTCACCCCTCCACTTT. This encodes CASSGTGERYNSPLHF. The full variable domain, completed using reference TRBV25-1 and TRBJ1-6, is EADIYQTPRYLVIGTGKKITLECSQTMGHDKMYWYQQDPGMELHLIHYSYGVNSTEKGDLSSESTVSRIRTEHFPLTLESARPSHTSQYLCASSGTGERYNSPLHFGNGTRLTVT.

This clone was found once. This chain uses TRBV6-5 with TRBJ2-1, with D perhaps matching TRBD1 (6 bases). Germline values: CDR1 MNHEY, CDR2 SVGAGI. CDR3 length equals 15 residues. The V gene lost 7 bases and the J gene lost 12 bases, with 25 bases spanning the gap. CDR3 nucleotides: TGTGCCAGCAAACGCCAAGGGGGTGTTACGGGGCGGCAGTTCTTC. Protein sequence: CASKRQGGVTGRQFF.

J is TRBJ2-2 and V is TRBV7-2; 8 bases agree with TRBD2. The V gene's germline CDR1 is SGHTA and CDR2 FQGNSA. This CDR3 spans 15 amino acids. The ends lost 8 bases at V and 3 bases at J; junction bases unmatched: 8. CDR3 sequence (DNA): TGTGCCAGCGCCGGGAGGGGCGCCGACACCGGGGAGCTGTTTTTT. This sequence encodes CASAGRGADTGELFF.